The 31 T cell receptor beta chains below were found in one sample sequenced in a study of Ad26.COV2.S vaccination and SARS-CoV-2 variants. Treatment described: around 19 received Ad26.COV2.S at low or high dose, single or two shots; roughly five received placebo; per-sample allocation not given. Specimen acquisition occurred on day 63 following the initial vaccine or placebo injection. TCRdb's copy holds only in-frame clones and misses some; the assay was immunoSEQ multiplex PCR. The table has hundreds of thousands of clones, around 90% seen once. Source: peripheral blood, taken in a trial of Ad26.COV2.S vaccine versus placebo. All receptors come from a person between 18 and 65 years old who received the Ad26.COV2.S COVID-19 vaccine or a placebo.

V is TRBV6-5 and J is TRBJ2-5, with TRBD2 as a possible D gene (7 bases). The CDR3 sequence is 14 residues long. The germline V and J ends were trimmed by 1 base and 5 bases, with 11 bases remaining between them. CDR1 MNHEY and CDR2 SVGAGI come from the germline V gene. The CDR3 DNA is TGTGCCAGCAGTTACTTGGGGGGGCTTGAGACCCAGTACTTC. Its translation: CASSYLGGLETQYF.

Only one count was recorded for this clone. This rearrangement joins TRBV7-7 to TRBJ1-3, with D uncertain. CDR1 and CDR2 (germline): SSHAT, FNYEAQ (reference sequence). The CDR3 runs to 15 residues. V lost 5 bases to trimming and J lost 6 bases, with 17 bases between them. CDR3 sequence reads: CASSHLGGKVNTIYF. CDR3 bases: TGTGCCAGCAGCCACCTCGGAGGGAAAGTAAACACCATATATTTT.

The J gene is TRBJ2-4, the V gene TRBV30; 8 nucleotides match TRBD1. Germline values: CDR1 GTSNPN, CDR2 SVGIG (reference sequence). The ends lost 2 bases at V and 0 bases at J; junction bases unmatched: 24. The CDR3 covers 22 residues. The CDR3 sequence: CAWSLWTGTTLRGDIAKNIQYF. The DNA for the CDR3 is TGTGCCTGGAGTCTCTGGACAGGGACGACCCTCCGTGGAGACATAGCCAAAAACATTCAGTACTTC.

The chain couples TRBV18 to TRBJ2-1; tentative D call: TRBD1 (6 bases). The germline V gene encodes CDR1 KGHSH and CDR2 LQKENI. The CDR3 has 14 amino acids. Trimming took off 0 bases at V and 8 bases at J, with 11 bases between the two ends. CDR3 nucleotides: TGTGCCAGCTCACCACCGACAGGTTGGGATGAGCAGTTCTTC. It encodes CASSPPTGWDEQFF.

J is TRBJ2-7 and V is TRBV28; 12 positions agree with TRBD1. This CDR3 is 15 amino acids long. Trimming took 5 bases from V and 5 from J; bases not matched to a gene: 7. The V gene's germline CDR1 is MDHEN and CDR2 SYDVKM. Written as DNA, the CDR3 is TGTGCCAGCAGTCTAGCCGGGACAGGGGGCCACGAGCAGTACTTC. Translating it yields CASSLAGTGGHEQYF.

The chain joins TRBV11-1 to TRBJ2-2; 7 nucleotides agree with TRBD1. Losses at the gene ends were 7 bases for V and 4 bases for J; bases not matched to a gene: 12. Germline loops: CDR1 SGHAT, CDR2 FQDESV (reference sequence). The CDR3 covers 16 residues. The CDR3 DNA reads as TGTGCCAGCACCGGTCGGGCAGGGGGAAGCACCGGGGAGCTGTTTTTT. The encoded protein is CASTGRAGGSTGELFF.

This clone has only a few counts. The J gene is TRBJ1-1, the V gene TRBV12-3 or TRBV12-4; D unclear. V was shortened by 3 bases and J by 1 base, with 6 bases between the two germline ends. The CDR3 contains 13 residues. Here the CDR3 reads CASSFHKNTEAFF. The CDR3 nucleotides are TGTGCCAGCAGTTTCCACAAGAACACTGAAGCTTTCTTT.

This sequence joins TRBV6-1 and TRBJ2-5, with TRBD2 matching 8 bases. The CDR3 is made up of 16 amino acids. Germline-derived CDR1 and CDR2 are MNHNS and SASEGT. Trimming cost V 4 bases and J 1 base; bases outside gene matches: 8. CDR3 protein: CASSASSGPFQETQYF. As DNA, the CDR3 is TGTGCCAGCAGTGCGTCTAGCGGGCCCTTCCAAGAGACCCAGTACTTC.

J is TRBJ1-5 and V is TRBV7-2, with no clear D. Trimming left V 3 bases short and J 4 bases short, with 10 bases between. The V gene's germline CDR1 is SGHTA and CDR2 FQGNSA. The CDR3 is made up of 14 amino acids. CDR3 sequence (DNA): TGTGCCAGCAGCTTCCCCGGCCCAAATCAGCCCCAGCATTTT. As protein: CASSFPGPNQPQHF.

As to this clone: In the same sample, other DNA sequences code for this CDR3. The gene calls are TRBV7-2 and TRBJ1-4; D gene unclear. Germline assignment: CDR1 SGHTA and CDR2 FQGNSA. V shed 5 bases and J shed 2 bases, with 15 bases lying between them. This CDR3 comprises 16 residues. This chain's CDR3 is CASSPTGTATNEKLFF. CDR3 in DNA: TGTGCCAGCAGCCCAACCGGAACCGCTACTAATGAAAAACTGTTTTTT.

The chain carries TRBV11-2 and TRBJ1-2; D call uncertain. This CDR3 is 15 amino acids long. The germline V gene has CDR1 SGHAT and CDR2 FQNNGV. V lost 5 bases and J lost 4, with 17 bases in between. The CDR3 nucleotides read TGTGCCAGCAGCCTCGACGGCTCAAGGACCTATGGCTACACCTTC. Encoded protein: CASSLDGSRTYGYTF.

This chain joins TRBV3-1 (or the pseudogene TRBV3-2) and TRBJ2-2; the match to TRBD2 covers 8 bases. The germline gives CDR1 LGHDT, CDR2 YNNKEL (reference sequence). The V and J ends lost 3 bases and 4 bases, in that order; junction bases with no gene match: 10. The CDR3 length is 17 residues. CDR3 sequence reads: CASSHVAGPPFTGELFF. CDR3 bases: TGTGCCAGCAGCCACGTAGCGGGGCCCCCCTTCACCGGGGAGCTGTTTTTT.

The table lists this clone with a few counts. The V call is TRBV30, the J call TRBJ2-4; D may be TRBD1 (6 bases). CDR1 and CDR2 (germline): GTSNPN, SVGIG (reference sequence). The CDR3 spans 14 residues. V was clipped by 2 bases and J by 8 bases, with 16 bases between them. CDR3 nucleotide sequence: TGTGCCTGGAGTTCTACAGGGTTGGGCGACATTCAGTACTTC. It is translated as CAWSSTGLGDIQYF.

This clone appeared a single time. CDR3 sequence: CASSPIGGTDTQYF. CDR3 nucleotide sequence: TGTGCCAGCAGCCCAATAGGGGGGACAGATACGCAGTATTTT. The chain joins TRBV7-9 to TRBJ2-3; possibly TRBD1 or TRBD2 for D (6 bases each). The CDR3 extends over 14 amino acids. CDR1 and CDR2 (germline): SEHNR, FQNEAQ (reference sequence). The V end lost 5 bases, the J end lost 3 bases, and 12 bases lay between the germline ends.

This chain uses TRBV5-1 with TRBJ1-1; D gene uncertain. With 0 bases removed from V and 10 bases from J, the gap between germline ends came to 13 bases. This CDR3 spans 13 amino acids. The germline V gene has CDR1 SGHRS and CDR2 YFSETQ. CDR3 DNA sequence: TGCGCCAGCAGCTTGGGGGCCCGGTCCCCAGCTTTCTTT. It encodes CASSLGARSPAFF.

This chain uses TRBV7-8 with TRBJ2-5, with D possibly matching TRBD2 (5 bases). The CDR3 loop spans 15 amino acids. Germline CDR1 is SGHVS and CDR2 is FQNEAQ. Between the trimmed V and J ends, which lost 5 bases and 5 bases, there was a span of 18 bases. CDR3 protein: CASSPRRGDGETQYF. In DNA form, the CDR3 reads TGTGCCAGCAGCCCGAGACGGGGAGACGGGGAGACCCAGTACTTC.

A note on this clone: The same CDR3 is also encoded by other DNA sequences in this sample. This chain links TRBV5-1 with TRBJ2-3, with D unresolved. Germline V gene lookup returns CDR1 SGHRS and CDR2 YFSETQ. The CDR3 totals 14 residues. V was clipped by 0 bases and J by 2 bases, with 7 bases between them. CDR3: CASSLGWSTDTQYF. The CDR3 coding sequence is TGCGCCAGCAGCTTGGGTTGGTCCACAGATACGCAGTATTTT.

The rearrangement joins TRBV5-5 to TRBJ2-2, with D unclear. CDR3 length equals 12 residues. Germline V gene lookup returns CDR1 SGHKS and CDR2 YYEKEE (reference sequence). V gave up 2 bases and J gave up 5 bases, with 4 bases separating them. The CDR3 region is CASSFFTGELFF. CDR3 coding DNA: TGTGCCAGCAGCTTTTTTACCGGGGAGCTGTTTTTT.

The chain employs TRBV9 and TRBJ2-5; TRBD1 matches 11 bases. Looked up from germline, CDR1 is SGDLS and CDR2 is YYNGEE. V was pared by 2 bases and J by 0 bases, with 15 bases of the junction left unmatched. This CDR3 has 20 residues. The CDR3 here is CASSVSSAPRDRGNQETQYF. The CDR3 nucleotides are TGTGCCAGCAGCGTCTCGTCTGCTCCCCGGGACAGGGGGAACCAAGAGACCCAGTACTTC. The full variable domain, rest sourced from reference TRBV9 and TRBJ2-5, is DSGVTQTPKHLITATGQRVTLRCSPRSGDLSVYWYQQSLDQGLQFLIQYYNGEERAKGNILERFSAQQFPDLHSELNLSSLELGDSALYFCASSVSSAPRDRGNQETQYFGPGTRLLVL.

The chain carries TRBV18 and TRBJ1-2; 12 bases are shared with TRBD1. Trimming cost V 3 bases and J 4 bases; bases outside gene matches: 12. Germline V gene data show CDR1 as KGHSH and CDR2 as LQKENI. The CDR3 spans 18 residues. The CDR3 spells CASSPIPGTGGTVYGYTF. In DNA, the CDR3 is TGTGCCAGCTCACCGATTCCCGGGACAGGGGGCACGGTCTATGGCTACACCTTC.

This sequence joins TRBV20-1 and TRBJ2-2; 9 bases are a match to TRBD2. The V segment lost 3 bases and the J segment 6 bases; nucleotides outside the gene matches: 5. Germline CDR1 DFQATT, CDR2 SNEGSKA (reference sequence). The CDR3 totals 14 residues. CDR3 sequence (DNA): TGCAGTGCTAGTATCCAGCGGGAGGCCGGGGAGCTGTTTTTT. This encodes CSASIQREAGELFF.

This clone was seen once. The chain has TRBV5-1 and TRBJ2-7; D is tentatively TRBD1 or TRBD2 (6 bases each). Trimming took off 4 bases at V and 0 bases at J, with 14 bases between the two ends. The length of the CDR3 is 15 residues. Germline V gene data show CDR1 as SGHRS and CDR2 as YFSETQ. The CDR3 protein is CASSTRPGASYEQYF. The CDR3 nucleotides read TGCGCCAGCAGCACCAGACCGGGGGCCTCCTACGAGCAGTACTTC. The variable domain in full, with the rest retrieved from reference TRBV5-1 and TRBJ2-7, is KAGVTQTPRYLIKTRGQQVTLSCSPISGHRSVSWYQQTPGQGLQFLFEYFSETQRNKGNFPGRFSGRQFSNSRSEMNVSTLELGDSALYLCASSTRPGASYEQYFGPGTRLTVT.

The chain recombines TRBV3-1 (or the pseudogene TRBV3-2) with TRBJ1-2, with TRBD1 identical over 7 bases. The germline V gene encodes CDR1 LGHDT and CDR2 YNNKEL (reference sequence). J gave up 4 bases and V 2 bases, and 7 bases lay outside the gene matches. There are 15 residues in the CDR3. This CDR3 reads CASSQLDRRGYGYTF. CDR3 nucleotide sequence: TGTGCCAGCAGCCAATTGGACAGGAGGGGCTATGGCTACACCTTC.

The chain uses TRBV18 and TRBJ2-7; no firm D call. Trimming removed 2 bases from V and 0 bases from J, with 11 bases in between. CDR3 length: 15 residues. The germline V gene has CDR1 KGHSH and CDR2 LQKENI. DNA of the CDR3: TGTGCCAGCTCACCAAGAAATCTACCCTCCTACGAGCAGTACTTC. Protein: CASSPRNLPSYEQYF.

The chain recombines TRBV10-3 with TRBJ2-7; 10 bases match TRBD1. Unmatched junction bases numbered 3, after V lost 4 bases and J lost 0 bases. The CDR3 runs to 15 residues. Germline-derived CDR1 and CDR2 are ENHRY and SYGVKD. CDR3 region: CAISAGQGFSYEQYF. CDR3 DNA: TGTGCCATCAGTGCGGGACAGGGGTTCTCCTACGAGCAGTACTTC.

This clone came up once. This chain connects TRBV7-2 to TRBJ2-1; the match to TRBD1 covers 8 bases. In germline, CDR1 is SGHTA, CDR2 FQGNSA. With V trimmed by 5 bases and J by 8 bases, 14 bases remained unmatched. This CDR3 has 16 residues. The CDR3: CASSNQWTIRGHEQFF. The CDR3 DNA follows: TGTGCCAGCAGCAATCAATGGACCATCAGGGGGCATGAGCAGTTCTTC.

This clone showed up just a few times. The rearrangement joins TRBV3-1 (or the pseudogene TRBV3-2) to TRBJ1-6; TRBD1 matches at 8 bases. There are 15 residues in the CDR3. CDR1 and CDR2 (germline): LGHDT, YNNKEL (reference sequence). V was clipped by 6 bases and J by 9 bases; unmatched bases: 10. CDR3 bases: TGTGCCAGCAGGCCCACAGGGGGGATTTTTTCACCCCTCCACTTT. Protein: CASRPTGGIFSPLHF.

Turning to this clone: Other DNA sequences in this specimen translate into the identical CDR3. This rearrangement joins TRBV6-5 to TRBJ1-4, with a possible D match to TRBD1 (5 bases). Germline CDR1 reads MNHEY; CDR2 reads SVGAGI. The CDR3 extends over 14 amino acids. Trimming removed 6 bases from V and 3 bases from J, with 11 bases in between. CDR3 DNA sequence: TGTGCCAGCAGCAGGGACCGGGCTAATGAAAAACTGTTTTTT. Translating gives CASSRDRANEKLFF.

The chain uses TRBV2 and TRBJ2-2; 10 nucleotides line up with TRBD1. V lost 7 bases, J lost 7 bases, and 6 bases stayed unmatched. Germline V gene lookup returns CDR1 SNHLY and CDR2 FYNNEI. The CDR3 spans 14 residues. The CDR3 is CASKGTGEVGELFF. CDR3 nucleotide sequence: TGTGCCAGCAAGGGGACAGGGGAGGTCGGGGAGCTGTTTTTT.

The chain combines TRBV3-1 (or the pseudogene TRBV3-2) with TRBJ2-5; D not resolved. The germline V gene has CDR1 LGHDT and CDR2 YNNKEL (reference sequence). Trimming left V 0 bases short and J 5 bases short, with 10 bases between. The CDR3 sequence is 14 residues long. CDR3 nucleotides: TGTGCCAGCAGCCAAGATACGGCGTCCGAGACCCAGTACTTC. The encoded protein is CASSQDTASETQYF.

The rearrangement joins TRBV9 to TRBJ2-1, with 9 nucleotides matching TRBD2. The CDR3 spans 16 residues. Trimming cost V 0 bases and J 3 bases; bases outside gene matches: 4. CDR1 and CDR2 (germline): SGDLS, YYNGEE. The CDR3 here is CASSVGAGGFYNEQFF. The CDR3 DNA is TGTGCCAGCAGCGTAGGAGCGGGGGGTTTCTACAATGAGCAGTTCTTC.